One sample yielded the 24 T cell receptor beta chains listed below, sequenced in a study of cytomegalovirus exposure and HLA in healthy donors. Primers: 60 Vbeta forward and 13 Jbeta reverse. The method was immunoSEQ multiplex PCR; TCRdb's version includes in-frame clones alone and lacks a portion of them. The table includes around 150,000 clones, roughly 78% detected once. Input material: PBMCs. The origin of the receptors is a man aged 45-65 years in good health and CMV-seropositive.

V gene TRBV23-1 combines with J gene TRBJ1-4; D not resolved. TRBV23-1 is recorded as an ORF, its role being uncertain. Deletions cut 5 bases from V and 6 bases from J, with 13 bases between. This CDR3 spans 14 amino acids. CDR3 sequence: CASSKSWSHEKLFF. The CDR3 nucleotides read TGCGCCAGCAGTAAGAGCTGGTCGCATGAAAAACTGTTTTTT.

V gene TRBV6-1 combines with J gene TRBJ2-7; 8 nucleotides agree with TRBD2. This CDR3 comprises 11 residues. CDR1 and CDR2 from the germline V gene are MNHNS and SASEGT. V lost 11 bases and J lost 5; bases outside the gene matches: 5. CDR3 DNA sequence: TGTGCCCATGGAGCGGGAGACGAGCAGTACTTC. This codes for CAHGAGDEQYF.

The rearrangement links TRBV2 to TRBJ2-7; TRBD1 matches at 7 bases. Germline values: CDR1 SNHLY, CDR2 FYNNEI. With 7 bases clipped from V and 2 bases from J, the junction kept 8 bases outside the gene matches. The CDR3 spans 14 residues. The CDR3 nucleotides read TGTGCCAGCAAGAACGACAGGGTCACCTACGAGCAGTACTTC. This encodes CASKNDRVTYEQYF. The entire variable domain, with the rest obtained from reference TRBV2 and TRBJ2-7, is as follows: EPEVTQTPSHQVTQMGQEVILRCVPISNHLYFYWYRQILGQKVEFLVSFYNNEISEKSEIFDDQFSVERPDGSNFTLKIRSTKLEDSAMYFCASKNDRVTYEQYFGPGTRLTVT.

For the CDR3, the DNA is TGTGCCAGCAGCTGGGGGACTAGCGTTCGCCAAGAGACCCAGTACTTC. Encoded protein: CASSWGTSVRQETQYF. V and J are TRBV5-6 and TRBJ2-5; 10 positions match TRBD2. V lost 3 bases to trimming and J lost 1 base; unmatched junction nucleotides: 6. CDR1 and CDR2 (germline): SGHDT, YYEEEE. This CDR3 has 16 amino acids.

The V call is TRBV4-1, the J call TRBJ2-7; a weak D match, TRBD2 (6 bases). Germline CDR1 is MGHRA and CDR2 is YSYEKL. The length of the CDR3 is 19 residues. Trimming took 7 bases from V and 4 from J, leaving 32 bases between them. The CDR3 is CASMSPSRVGHGRRYEQYF. DNA of the CDR3: TGCGCCAGCATGTCTCCTTCCAGGGTAGGTCACGGGAGAAGATACGAGCAGTACTTC.

V gene TRBV6-1 combines with J gene TRBJ2-7; D call uncertain. CDR1 is MNHNS, CDR2 SASEGT, per germline. The CDR3 has 15 residues. V gave up 0 bases and J gave up 4 bases, with 13 bases separating them. The chain's CDR3 is CASSEAVRLTYEQYF. The CDR3 DNA reads as TGTGCCAGCAGTGAAGCGGTGCGGCTAACTTACGAGCAGTACTTC.

This clone was recorded a few times. V usage is TRBV5-6 and J usage is TRBJ2-7; D gene unclear. The V end lost 4 bases, the J end lost 1 base, and 6 bases lay between the germline ends. CDR3 size: 12 residues. The germline CDR1 and CDR2 sequences are SGHDT and YYEEEE. As DNA, the CDR3 is TGTGCCAGCAGCCCTCCTTCCTACGAGCAGTACTTC. Amino acids: CASSPPSYEQYF.

The chain has TRBV18 and TRBJ1-2, with 12 bases matching TRBD1. Germline lookup yields CDR1 KGHSH and CDR2 LQKENI. V shed 2 bases, J shed 6 bases, and the junction held 1 base outside the gene matches. The CDR3 extends over 14 amino acids. CDR3 in amino acids: CASSPGTGGNGYTF. Written as DNA, the CDR3 is TGTGCCAGCTCACCAGGGACAGGGGGCAATGGCTACACCTTC.

The chain combines TRBV6-1 with TRBJ2-7; D is undetermined. The CDR3 consists of 12 residues. V was trimmed by 11 bases and J by 4 bases, leaving 15 bases between them. From germline, CDR1 is MNHNS and CDR2 SASEGT. Written as DNA, the CDR3 is TGTGCCGTCGGCCCCCCTAGGTACGAGCAGTACTTC. It encodes CAVGPPRYEQYF.

The chain employs TRBV6-5 and TRBJ1-2; the match to TRBD1 covers 7 bases. The CDR3 has 14 residues. V was clipped by 6 bases and J by 8 bases; unmatched bases: 12. CDR1 MNHEY and CDR2 SVGAGI come from the germline V gene. The CDR3 sequence: CASSRSTGDGGYTF. The CDR3 nucleotides read TGTGCCAGCAGCCGGTCAACAGGGGATGGGGGCTACACCTTC.

The chain joins TRBV7-9 to TRBJ1-4; D ambiguous. V was pared by 1 base and J by 0 bases, with 9 bases between. The CDR3 contains 16 residues. Germline values: CDR1 SEHNR, CDR2 FQNEAQ (reference sequence). The CDR3 DNA reads TGTGCCAGCAGCTTAGACAGCCCTGCAACTAATGAAAAACTGTTTTTT. Protein sequence: CASSLDSPATNEKLFF.

The genes are TRBV6-5 and TRBJ1-2, with no clear D. Per germline, CDR1 MNHEY and CDR2 SVGAGI. Between the trimmed V and J ends, which lost 0 bases and 0 bases, there was a span of 11 bases. This CDR3 contains 16 residues. The CDR3 spells CASSYSTAMANYGYTF. As DNA, the CDR3 is TGTGCCAGCAGTTACTCAACTGCTATGGCTAACTATGGCTACACCTTC.

CDR3 region: CASIAGNTGELFF. The CDR3 nucleotides are TGTGCCAGCATCGCAGGGAACACCGGGGAGCTGTTTTTT. The chain links TRBV6-1 to TRBJ2-2; the D is unclear. The CDR3 contains 13 residues. The germline gives CDR1 MNHNS, CDR2 SASEGT. The V end lost 7 bases, the J end lost 1 base, and 7 bases lay between the germline ends.

This clone was seen just once. The chain recombines TRBV5-1 with TRBJ2-6, with D perhaps matching TRBD1 (6 bases). The CDR3 loop spans 17 amino acids. The V end lost 2 bases, the J end lost 0 bases, and 12 bases lay between the germline ends. The germline CDR1 and CDR2 sequences are SGHRS and YFSETQ. The CDR3 region is CASSLGQPVSGANVLTF. The CDR3 nucleotides read TGCGCCAGCAGCTTAGGACAGCCTGTCTCTGGGGCCAACGTCCTGACTTTC.

The chain recombines TRBV25-1 with TRBJ2-5, with TRBD1 as a possible D gene (6 bases). This CDR3 has 14 amino acids. V lost 3 bases to trimming and J lost 6 bases, with 14 bases between them. CDR1 and CDR2 (germline): MGHDK, SYGVNS. DNA for the CDR3: TGTGCCAGCAGTGAGGGGCAGGGGCGGAAGACCCAGTACTTC. Its protein product is CASSEGQGRKTQYF.

The chain carries TRBV19 and TRBJ1-1; TRBD1 aligns across 8 bases. This CDR3 region has 14 residues. Trimming took 5 bases from V and 0 from J; bases not matched to a gene: 2. The germline V gene encodes CDR1 LNHDA and CDR2 SQIVND (reference sequence). This CDR3 is CASSAGGMNTEAFF. The CDR3 region has the DNA TGTGCCAGTAGTGCAGGGGGCATGAACACTGAAGCTTTCTTT.

The rearrangement links TRBV28 to TRBJ1-4; possibly TRBD1 for D (5 bases). Germline V gene lookup returns CDR1 MDHEN and CDR2 SYDVKM. Trimming cost V 1 base and J 0 bases, with 6 bases left between them. The length of the CDR3 is 15 residues. CDR3 region: CASSLLGATNEKLFF. In DNA form, the CDR3 reads TGTGCCAGCAGTTTATTAGGGGCAACTAATGAAAAACTGTTTTTT.

In its sample, this clone was seen once. The chain recombines TRBV7-9 with TRBJ2-7; 8 bases agree with TRBD1. The trim removed 5 bases at V and 0 bases at J, leaving 6 bases unmatched. Germline-derived CDR1 and CDR2 are SEHNR and FQNEAQ (reference sequence). The CDR3 loop spans 15 amino acids. The CDR3 DNA is TGTGCCAGCAGCGCGTCCGGGACAGGCTCCTACGAGCAGTACTTC. As protein: CASSASGTGSYEQYF. The variable domain in full, completed from reference TRBV7-9 and TRBJ2-7, reads DTGVSQNPRHKITKRGQNVTFRCDPISEHNRLYWYRQTLGQGPEFLTYFQNEAQLEKSRLLSDRFSAERPKGSFSTLEIQRTEQGDSAMYLCASSASGTGSYEQYFGPGTRLTVT.

CDR3 nucleotides: TGTGCCAGCAGCTCCAGCGGGACCACCTACGAGCAGTACTTC. Amino acid sequence: CASSSSGTTYEQYF. V usage is TRBV7-2 and J usage is TRBJ2-7; TRBD2 agrees at 7 bases. J lost 2 bases, V lost 4 bases, and 5 bases had no gene match. The germline V gene has CDR1 SGHTA and CDR2 FQGNSA. This CDR3 has 14 residues.

This chain uses TRBV7-9 with TRBJ1-1; D unresolved. Germline-derived CDR1 and CDR2 are SEHNR and FQNEAQ (reference sequence). The CDR3 has 14 residues. Trimming cost V 5 bases and J 1 base, with 11 bases left between them. CDR3 sequence: CASSPLAENTEAFF. Written as DNA, the CDR3 is TGTGCCAGCAGCCCCTTGGCAGAGAACACTGAAGCTTTCTTT.

Details on this clone: One junction end does not reproduce the germline sequence, and a read error may be involved. The V gene is TRBV11-2, the J gene TRBJ2-5, with 7 bases lining up with TRBD2. The germline V gene has CDR1 SGHAT and CDR2 FQNNGV. This CDR3 has 14 residues. The CDR3, as DNA: TGTGCCAGCAGCTTACCCGCAGGGCGGGAGACCCGGTACTTC. This translates into CASSLPAGRETRYF.

This clone has more than one count but fewer than ten. The chain combines TRBV5-6 with TRBJ1-3; D may be TRBD1 (6 bases). Germline V gene lookup returns CDR1 SGHDT and CDR2 YYEEEE. The CDR3 is 16 amino acids. Trimming pared 4 bases from V and 2 bases from J, leaving 16 bases between. CDR3 sequence reads: CASSPLGGDAGNTIYF. For the CDR3, the DNA is TGTGCCAGCAGCCCCCTAGGGGGGGACGCTGGAAACACCATATATTTT. Based on the CDR3 plus reference TRBV5-6 and TRBJ1-3, the full variable domain is DAGVTQSPTHLIKTRGQQVTLRCSPKSGHDTVSWYQQALGQGPQFIFQYYEEEERQRGNFPDRFSGHQFPNYSSELNVNALLLGDSALYLCASSPLGGDAGNTIYFGEGSWLTVV.

The chain couples TRBV11-2 to TRBJ1-5; no reliable D call. The CDR3 is 16 residues long. Trimming cost V 5 bases and J 2 bases, with 16 bases left between them. From germline, CDR1 is SGHAT and CDR2 FQNNGV. In DNA form, the CDR3 reads TGTGCCAGCAGCCCCGGTGGTCGCCAGGGCAATCAGCCCCAGCATTTT. Its protein is CASSPGGRQGNQPQHF.

The V gene is TRBV6-5, the J gene TRBJ1-2; a possible D gene is TRBD1 (5 bases). The CDR3 is 16 amino acids. Per the germline V gene, CDR1 is MNHEY and CDR2 is SVGAGI. Between the trimmed V and J ends, which lost 2 bases and 4 bases, there was a span of 17 bases. The CDR3 sequence is CASSYRPETAFYGYTF. The CDR3 coding sequence is TGTGCCAGCAGTTACAGACCCGAGACAGCGTTCTATGGCTACACCTTC.